This is a list of T cell receptor beta chains from one sample in a study of T cells after somatic rescue of genetic block. TCRdb's table, derived via immunoSEQ multiplex PCR, lists solely in-frame clones and lacks some. The table has about 52,000 clones, about 96% seen once. The sample taken for sequencing was peripheral blood mononuclear cells (PBMCs). Receptors were obtained from a child in the first two years of life. The CDR3 runs from the conserved cysteine through the conserved F or W. Fields, in order: CDR3 DNA, CDR3 protein, clone size, D gene, J gene, V gene. The D gene is left open where the match is weak. Expanded clones get a size class; other rows say once, few or many, or leave the size out.

TGTGCCAGCAGCCTCCGGGACAGGGACCACGAGCAGTACTTC	CASSLRDRDHEQYF	NA	TRBD1	TRBJ2-7	TRBV7-2
TGTGCCAGCAGCGGTAGCGGGATCTCCTACGAGCAGTACTTC	CASSGSGISYEQYF	NA	TRBD2	TRBJ2-7	TRBV7-9
TGTGCCACCAGACCCCATCAGGGGTATGGCTACACCTTC	CATRPHQGYGYTF	NA	NA	TRBJ1-2	TRBV15
TGTGCCAGCAGCTCGCCGGGACGCCTAGGGAGAGAGACCCAGTACTTC	CASSSPGRLGRETQYF	once	NA	TRBJ2-5	TRBV5-6
TGTGCCAGCAGTTTCCGGGACTCTCATGGCTACACCTTC	CASSFRDSHGYTF	NA	NA	TRBJ1-2	TRBV6-5
TGTGCCAGCAGCTTAGCTGGGACTAGCGACTCCTACGAGCAGTACTTC	CASSLAGTSDSYEQYF	NA	TRBD2	TRBJ2-7	TRBV11-2
TGTGCCAGCAGTTCTCGATATAGCAATCAGCCCCAGCATTTT	CASSSRYSNQPQHF	NA	NA	TRBJ1-5	TRBV6-6
TGTGCCAGCAGCATGAGCGGGAGAAGCGAGCAGTACTTC	CASSMSGRSEQYF	NA	TRBD2	TRBJ2-7	TRBV7-3
TGCAGCGTTGAAGGGTGGGCGGGGGAGCTGTTTTTT	CSVEGWAGELFF	NA	NA	TRBJ2-2	TRBV29-1
TGTGCCAGCAGTCCCTCGGGGGTCGCTGGTCAGCCCCAGCATTTT	CASSPSGVAGQPQHF	NA	NA	TRBJ1-5	TRBV28
TGTGCCAGCAGTTTACTTTTGGGGGGCGGCACAGATACGCAGTATTTT	CASSLLLGGGTDTQYF	NA	NA	TRBJ2-3	TRBV28
TGTGCCAGCAGCTGGCCTGGGTCGGGAGGACTCAATGAGCAGTTCTTC	CASSWPGSGGLNEQFF	once	TRBD2	TRBJ2-1	TRBV5-4
TGTGCCAGCAGCCCGGGACTAGAGATCGGGGAGCTGTTTTTT	CASSPGLEIGELFF	once	TRBD2	TRBJ2-2	TRBV14
TGTGCCAGTAGTTCACTAGCGGCGGATACGCAGTATTTT	CASSSLAADTQYF	NA	TRBD2	TRBJ2-3	TRBV19
TGCAGCGTTGGACTAGCGGGAGCCAAAAACATTCAGTACTTC	CSVGLAGAKNIQYF	NA	TRBD2	TRBJ2-4	TRBV29-1
TGTGCTAGTGGTTCGACGGGACAGCCTGAAGAGACCCAGTACTTC	CASGSTGQPEETQYF	NA	TRBD1	TRBJ2-5	TRBV12-5
TGTGCCATTGGACGGGGGGGAACCAAAAACATTCAGTACTTC	CAIGRGGTKNIQYF	NA	TRBD2	TRBJ2-4	TRBV28
TGTGCCAGCAGTCCTCGAGCAGGGGGCTACACTGAAGCTTTCTTT	CASSPRAGGYTEAFF	NA	TRBD1	TRBJ1-1	TRBV27
TGTGCCAGTAGCTCAACCGGGGGGCTCAATGAGCAGTTCTTC	CASSSTGGLNEQFF	NA	NA	TRBJ2-1	TRBV19
TGTGCCAGCAGCTTGGGACTAGACCAAGAGACCCAGTACTTC	CASSLGLDQETQYF	NA	NA	TRBJ2-5	TRBV5-6
TGCGCCAGCAGTGAGCCAGGGACGGATTCCTACGAGCAGTACTTC	CASSEPGTDSYEQYF	NA	NA	TRBJ2-7	TRBV10-1
TGTGCCATCAGTGAGTCAGGCGGGAGGGGCACAGATACGCAGTATTTT	CAISESGGRGTDTQYF	NA	TRBD2	TRBJ2-3	TRBV10-3
TGTGCCAGCAGGGGACTAGCGGGAGGCAGAGATACGCAGTATTTT	CASRGLAGGRDTQYF	NA	TRBD2	TRBJ2-3	TRBV6-1
TGTGCCAGCACCTCGGGACCCTATGGCTACACCTTC	CASTSGPYGYTF	NA	NA	TRBJ1-2	TRBV2
TGTGCCAGTAGCCGCCAGATAGCGGGATCCTACGAGCAGTACTTC	CASSRQIAGSYEQYF	NA	TRBD2	TRBJ2-7	TRBV19
TGTGCCAGCAGTTTGGTGGCGTCTGGAAACACCATATATTTT	CASSLVASGNTIYF	NA	NA	TRBJ1-3	TRBV28
TGTGCCAGCAGTTACAGGGTTGGAAACACCATATATTTT	CASSYRVGNTIYF	once	NA	TRBJ1-3	TRBV27
TGTGCCAGCAGCAACCGGGACAGGGAGAGATATGGCTACACCTTC	CASSNRDRERYGYTF	NA	TRBD1	TRBJ1-2	TRBV5-4
TGTGCCAGCACCTACGGGGACTACGAGCAGTACTTC	CASTYGDYEQYF	NA	NA	TRBJ2-7	TRBV6-5
TGTGCCAGTAGTATGTCTCCTTCCTACAATGAGCAGTTCTTC	CASSMSPSYNEQFF	NA	NA	TRBJ2-1	TRBV19
TGTGCCACCCTCCCCTACATCGGCGCCGGGGAGCTGTTTTTT	CATLPYIGAGELFF	NA	NA	TRBJ2-2	TRBV6-5
TGTGCCAGCAGTGAGGAGTTAGGTAGGGGAGGTCAGCCCCAGCATTTT	CASSEELGRGGQPQHF	NA	NA	TRBJ1-5	TRBV6-1
TGTGCCACAGAGGAGGGCGACAGGGCTCGTGGCTACACCTTC	CATEEGDRARGYTF	NA	TRBD1	TRBJ1-2	TRBV7-9
TGTGCCAGCAGCTTAGGCTGGGCTGGGTACAATGAGCAGTTCTTC	CASSLGWAGYNEQFF	NA	NA	TRBJ2-1	TRBV11-3
TGTGCCAGCAGCTTACTGTCTAGCGGGCACCTGGAGCAGTACTTC	CASSLLSSGHLEQYF	NA	TRBD2	TRBJ2-7	TRBV7-2